This T cell receptor (beta chain) was sequenced during a study of blood T cell repertoires in COVID-19. The wider study: Samples representing acute and convalescent COVID-19 were sourced from the United States, Italy and Spain.

The CDR3 totals 14 residues. The V and J ends lost 5 bases and 5 bases, in that order; junction bases with no gene match: 7. Germline V CDR1 and CDR2: LGHDT, YNNKEL (reference sequence). Measured with immunoSEQ multiplex PCR; TCRdb has only the in-frame clones, and not every one. The sample contains some 400,000 clones, 80% to 90% of which appear only once. Sample: peripheral blood. The TCR sequence derives from an older woman with COVID-19, enrolled during active disease. The gene calls are TRBV3-1 (or the pseudogene TRBV3-2) and TRBJ2-7; 9 bases match TRBD1. The CDR3 region is CASSTRTGADEQYF. The CDR3 DNA is TGTGCCAGCAGCACCCGGACAGGGGCAGACGAGCAGTACTTC.